The clone carrying this TCR beta chain was seen repeatedly, ten times or more. Its antigen is not known. Amplified regions were TCR beta CDR3 sequences from RNA transcripts. First-round RT-PCR targeting the TCR CDR3 was performed with the HTBI primer set. MiXCR, run by TCRdb on the multiplex PCR reads, gives a single entry per CDR3 protein. The data show approximately 380,000 distinct CDR3 sequences, over 12% seen once. The CDR3 consists of 17 residues. V lost 2 bases, J lost 0 bases, and 17 bases lay in between. CDR1 is SGHVS and CDR2 is FQNEAQ in the germline V gene. The sample originates from a study of T cells in Graves' hyperthyroidism and ophthalmopathy. Study-level findings and limits: Within blood appeared most thyroid clonotypes that had expanded above 0.001. With a median lead of approximately 6.4 months before onset, the model predicted ophthalmopathy. Patients with ophthalmopathy were separated from those with stable hyperthyroidism by a 13 V-J model.

Disease lasting under 3 months, a NOSPECS grade of at least 4, and a Clinical Activity Score of at least 3 were features of the ophthalmopathy patients. This receptor was identified in a man aged 50 or older with Graves' ophthalmopathy. Sample: blood. The gene calls are TRBV7-8 and TRBJ2-7; D possibly uses TRBD1 or TRBD2 (7 bases each). DNA of the CDR3: TGTGCCAGCAGCTTATGGGGGAGGGGGCTGATCTCCTACGAGCAGTACTTC. Its translation is CASSLWGRGLISYEQYF.